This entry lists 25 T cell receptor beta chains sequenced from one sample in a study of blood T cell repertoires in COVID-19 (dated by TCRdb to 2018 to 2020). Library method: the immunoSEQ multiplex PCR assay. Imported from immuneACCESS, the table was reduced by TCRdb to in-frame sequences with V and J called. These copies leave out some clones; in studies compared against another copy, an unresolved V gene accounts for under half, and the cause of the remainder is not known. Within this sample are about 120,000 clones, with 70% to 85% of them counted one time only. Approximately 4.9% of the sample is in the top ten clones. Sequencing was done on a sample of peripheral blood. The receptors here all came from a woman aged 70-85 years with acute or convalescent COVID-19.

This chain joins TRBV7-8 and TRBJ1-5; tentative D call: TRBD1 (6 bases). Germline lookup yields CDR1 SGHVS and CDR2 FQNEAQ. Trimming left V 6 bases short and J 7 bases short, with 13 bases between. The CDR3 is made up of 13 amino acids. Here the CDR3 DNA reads TGTGCCAGCAGACGAAACAGGGACCAGCCCCAGCATTTT. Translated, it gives CASRRNRDQPQHF.

The CDR3 protein is CASSFVAGGPSYNEQFF. In nucleotides, the CDR3 is TGTGCCAGCAGTTTTGTAGCGGGGGGGCCCTCCTACAATGAGCAGTTCTTC. The chain combines TRBV6-2 or TRBV6-3 with TRBJ2-1; 11 nucleotides match TRBD2. V lost 4 bases to trimming and J lost 0 bases; unmatched junction nucleotides: 5. The CDR3 loop spans 17 amino acids. The germline CDR1 and CDR2 sequences are MNHEY and SVGEGT.

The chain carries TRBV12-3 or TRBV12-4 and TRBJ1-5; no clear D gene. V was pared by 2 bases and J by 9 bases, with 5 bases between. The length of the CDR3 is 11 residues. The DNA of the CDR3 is TGTGCCAGCAGTTTATACGGGCCCCAGCATTTT. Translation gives CASSLYGPQHF.

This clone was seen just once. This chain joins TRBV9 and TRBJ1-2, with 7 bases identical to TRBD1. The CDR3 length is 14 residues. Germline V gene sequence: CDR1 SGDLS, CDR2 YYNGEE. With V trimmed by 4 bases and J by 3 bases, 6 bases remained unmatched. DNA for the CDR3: TGTGCCAGCAGCCCACAGGGACAGCACTATGGCTACACCTTC. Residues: CASSPQGQHYGYTF.

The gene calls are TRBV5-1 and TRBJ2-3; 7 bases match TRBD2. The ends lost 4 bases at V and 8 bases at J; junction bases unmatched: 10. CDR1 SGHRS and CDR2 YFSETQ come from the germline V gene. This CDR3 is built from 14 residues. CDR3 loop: CASSVEFRGVTQYF. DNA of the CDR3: TGCGCCAGCAGCGTAGAGTTCCGGGGGGTTACGCAGTATTTT. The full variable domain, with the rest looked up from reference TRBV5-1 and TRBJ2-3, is KAGVTQTPRYLIKTRGQQVTLSCSPISGHRSVSWYQQTPGQGLQFLFEYFSETQRNKGNFPGRFSGRQFSNSRSEMNVSTLELGDSALYLCASSVEFRGVTQYFGPGTRLTVL.

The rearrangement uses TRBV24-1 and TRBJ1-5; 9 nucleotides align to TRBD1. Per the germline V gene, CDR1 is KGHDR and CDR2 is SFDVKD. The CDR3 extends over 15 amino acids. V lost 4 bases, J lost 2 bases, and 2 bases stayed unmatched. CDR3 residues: CATSDRQGGNQPQHF. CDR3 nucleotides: TGTGCCACCAGTGACAGACAGGGGGGCAATCAGCCCCAGCATTTT.

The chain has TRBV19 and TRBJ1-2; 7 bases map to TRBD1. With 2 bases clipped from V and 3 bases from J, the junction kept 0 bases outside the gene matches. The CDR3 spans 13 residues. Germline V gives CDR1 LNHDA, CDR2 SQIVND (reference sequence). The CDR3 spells CASSITGDYGYTF. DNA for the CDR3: TGTGCCAGTAGTATAACAGGGGACTATGGCTACACCTTC.

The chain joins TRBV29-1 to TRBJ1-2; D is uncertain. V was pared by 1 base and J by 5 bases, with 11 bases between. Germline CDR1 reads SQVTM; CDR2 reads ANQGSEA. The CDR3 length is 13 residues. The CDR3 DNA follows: TGCAGCGTTGAAGGGGCCAGTGAGTATGGCTACACCTTC. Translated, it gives CSVEGASEYGYTF.

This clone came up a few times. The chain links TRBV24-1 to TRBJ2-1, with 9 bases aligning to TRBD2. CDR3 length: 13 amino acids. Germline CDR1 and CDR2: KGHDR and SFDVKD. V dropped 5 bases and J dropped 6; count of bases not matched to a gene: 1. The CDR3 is CATSGRGGNEQFF. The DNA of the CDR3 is TGTGCCACCAGTGGGCGGGGGGGCAATGAGCAGTTCTTC.

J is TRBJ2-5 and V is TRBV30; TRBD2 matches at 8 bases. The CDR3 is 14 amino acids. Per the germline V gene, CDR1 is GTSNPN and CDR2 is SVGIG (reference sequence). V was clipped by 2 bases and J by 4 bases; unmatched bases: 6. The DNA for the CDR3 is TGTGCCTGGAGTCCATTAGCGGGGAGAGAGACCCAGTACTTC. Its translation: CAWSPLAGRETQYF.

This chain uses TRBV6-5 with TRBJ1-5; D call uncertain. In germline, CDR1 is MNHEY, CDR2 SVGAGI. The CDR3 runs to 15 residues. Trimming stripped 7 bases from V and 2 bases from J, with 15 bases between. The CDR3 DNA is TGTGCCAGCAAACCAACCACTCAGGGCAATCAGCCCCAGCATTTT. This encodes CASKPTTQGNQPQHF.

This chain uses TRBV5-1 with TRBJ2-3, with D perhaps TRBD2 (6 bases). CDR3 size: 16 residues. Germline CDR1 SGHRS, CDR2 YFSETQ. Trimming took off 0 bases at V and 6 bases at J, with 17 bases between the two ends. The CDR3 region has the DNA TGCGCCAGCAGCTTGGGAGGGACTCACAACGCGGATACGCAGTATTTT. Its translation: CASSLGGTHNADTQYF.

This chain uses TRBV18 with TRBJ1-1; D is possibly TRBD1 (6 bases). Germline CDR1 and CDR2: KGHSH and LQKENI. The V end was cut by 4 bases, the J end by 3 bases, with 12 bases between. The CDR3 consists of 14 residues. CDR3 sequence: CASSQTGQYTEAFF. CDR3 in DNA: TGTGCCAGCTCACAAACGGGACAATACACTGAAGCTTTCTTT.

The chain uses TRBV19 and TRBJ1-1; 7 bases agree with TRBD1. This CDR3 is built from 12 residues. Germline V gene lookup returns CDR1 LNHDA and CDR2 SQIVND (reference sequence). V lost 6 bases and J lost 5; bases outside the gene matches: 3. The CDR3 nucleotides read TGTGCCAGTAGAACACAGGGGACTGAAGCTTTCTTT. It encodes CASRTQGTEAFF.

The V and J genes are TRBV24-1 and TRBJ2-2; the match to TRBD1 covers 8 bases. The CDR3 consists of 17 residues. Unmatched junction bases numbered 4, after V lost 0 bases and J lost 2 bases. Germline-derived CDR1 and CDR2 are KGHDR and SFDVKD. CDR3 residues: CATSDLPGQANTGELFF. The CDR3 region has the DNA TGTGCCACCAGTGATTTGCCGGGACAGGCAAACACCGGGGAGCTGTTTTTT.

This CDR3 is CASSLRAGPGDGYTF. CDR3 in DNA: TGTGCCAGCAGTTTACGGGCAGGGCCTGGCGATGGCTACACCTTC. This chain links TRBV27 with TRBJ1-2, with D possibly matching TRBD1 (5 bases). The CDR3 runs 15 residues. Trimming removed 2 bases from V and 6 bases from J, with 16 bases in between. Germline V lookup: CDR1 MNHEY, CDR2 SMNVEV (reference sequence).

CDR3 residues: CASSPGGSYGYTF. CDR3 bases: TGTGCCAGCAGCCCCGGGGGATCTTATGGCTACACCTTC. The chain carries TRBV7-3 and TRBJ1-2; D is perhaps TRBD1 (5 bases). V dropped 5 bases and J dropped 5 bases, with 12 bases sitting between them. In germline, CDR1 is SGHTA, CDR2 FQGTGA. This CDR3 has 13 residues.

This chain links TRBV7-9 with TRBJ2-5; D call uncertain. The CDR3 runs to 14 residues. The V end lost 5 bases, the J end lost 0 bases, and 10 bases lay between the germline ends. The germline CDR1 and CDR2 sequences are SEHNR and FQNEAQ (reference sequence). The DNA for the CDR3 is TGTGCCAGCAGCAGCGACGGCCACCAAGAGACCCAGTACTTC. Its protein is CASSSDGHQETQYF.

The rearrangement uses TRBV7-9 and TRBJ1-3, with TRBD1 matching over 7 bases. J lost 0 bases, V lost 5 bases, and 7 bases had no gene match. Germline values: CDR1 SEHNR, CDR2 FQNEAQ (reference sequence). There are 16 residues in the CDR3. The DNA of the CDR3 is TGTGCCAGCAGCCTAGAGGGACAGCACTCTGGAAACACCATATATTTT. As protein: CASSLEGQHSGNTIYF. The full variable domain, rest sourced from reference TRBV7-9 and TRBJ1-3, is DTGVSQNPRHKITKRGQNVTFRCDPISEHNRLYWYRQTLGQGPEFLTYFQNEAQLEKSRLLSDRFSAERPKGSFSTLEIQRTEQGDSAMYLCASSLEGQHSGNTIYFGEGSWLTVV.

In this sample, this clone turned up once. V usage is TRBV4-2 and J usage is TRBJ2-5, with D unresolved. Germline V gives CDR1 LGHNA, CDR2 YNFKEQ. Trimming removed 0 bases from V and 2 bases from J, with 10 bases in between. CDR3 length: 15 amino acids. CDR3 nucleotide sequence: TGTGCCAGCAGCCAAGAGGTGATAGATCAAGAGACCCAGTACTTC. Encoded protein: CASSQEVIDQETQYF.

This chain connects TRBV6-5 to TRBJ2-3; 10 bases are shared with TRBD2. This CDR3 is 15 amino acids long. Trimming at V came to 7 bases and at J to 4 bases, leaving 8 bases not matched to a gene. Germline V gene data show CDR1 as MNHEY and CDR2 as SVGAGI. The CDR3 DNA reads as TGTGCCAGCACTCATAGCGGGGGGCACTCAGATACGCAGTATTTT. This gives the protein CASTHSGGHSDTQYF.

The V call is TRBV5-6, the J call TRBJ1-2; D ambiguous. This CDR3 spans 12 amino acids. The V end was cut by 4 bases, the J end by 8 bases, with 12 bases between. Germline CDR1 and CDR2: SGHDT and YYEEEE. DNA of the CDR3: TGTGCCAGCAGCCAATTAGGGAGGGGCTACACCTTC. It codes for CASSQLGRGYTF. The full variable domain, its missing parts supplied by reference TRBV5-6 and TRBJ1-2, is DAGVTQSPTHLIKTRGQQVTLRCSPKSGHDTVSWYQQALGQGPQFIFQYYEEEERQRGNFPDRFSGHQFPNYSSELNVNALLLGDSALYLCASSQLGRGYTFGSGTRLTVV.

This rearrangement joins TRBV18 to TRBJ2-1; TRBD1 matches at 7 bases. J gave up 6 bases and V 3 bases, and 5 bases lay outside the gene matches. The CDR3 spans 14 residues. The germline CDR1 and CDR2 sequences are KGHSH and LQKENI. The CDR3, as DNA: TGTGCCAGCTCACCTGGACAGGATAGCAATGAGCAGTTCTTC. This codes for CASSPGQDSNEQFF.

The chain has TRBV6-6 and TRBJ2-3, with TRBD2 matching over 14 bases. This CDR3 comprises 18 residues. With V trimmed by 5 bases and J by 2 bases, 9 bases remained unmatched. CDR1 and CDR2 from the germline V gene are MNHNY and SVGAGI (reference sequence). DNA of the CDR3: TGTGCCAGCAGTCAACCTACGGGACTAGCGGGGGCCACAGATACGCAGTATTTT. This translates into CASSQPTGLAGATDTQYF.

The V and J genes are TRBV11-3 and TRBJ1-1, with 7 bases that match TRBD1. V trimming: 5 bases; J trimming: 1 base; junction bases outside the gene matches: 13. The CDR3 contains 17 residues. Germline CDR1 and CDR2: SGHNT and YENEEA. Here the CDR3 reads CASSTSGQVMWNTEAFF. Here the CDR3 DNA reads TGTGCCAGCAGCACGTCAGGACAGGTAATGTGGAACACTGAAGCTTTCTTT.